The 11 T cell receptor beta chains given below trace back to one sample, sequenced in a study of CD8 T cells in ankylosing spondylitis. One entry per CDR3 protein results from TCRdb running MiXCR on the 5' RACE reads. Seen here are roughly 230,000 distinct CDR3 sequences, over 9.5% observed once, and the top ten hold less than 3%. Source material: blood, either unsorted or a sorted T cell fraction (not recorded which). The receptors come from a male donor with ankylosing spondylitis or in good health (not recorded which).

This clonotype has a count of ten or more. The chain combines TRBV3-1 with TRBJ1-4; weak D call: TRBD1 (5 bases). Trimming removed 8 bases at V and 8 bases at J, with 18 bases between. The CDR3 sequence is 14 residues long. Germline CDR1 is LGHDT and CDR2 is YNNKEL (reference sequence). In DNA form, the CDR3 reads TGTGCCAGCCAGCTTGGGCAGGGCGGAGAAAAACTGTTTTTT. This sequence encodes CASQLGQGGEKLFF.

The sample holds many counts of this clonotype. The chain joins TRBV12-3 or TRBV12-4 to TRBJ1-4; D unresolved. CDR3 length: 14 residues. Trimming removed 1 base from V and 7 bases from J, with 10 bases in between. CDR3 sequence (DNA): TGTGCCAGCAGTTTAGGAGGGCTGGCTGAAAAACTGTTTTTT. It yields the protein CASSLGGLAEKLFF.

In its sample, this clonotype was seen many times. This chain connects TRBV4-1 to TRBJ1-2, with D possibly matching TRBD1 (6 bases). Deletions cut 1 base from V and 3 bases from J, with 12 bases between. The CDR3 extends over 15 amino acids. From germline, CDR1 is MGHRA and CDR2 YSYEKL. CDR3 in DNA: TGCGCCAGCAGCCAAGTGAGGGGGGACCACTATGGCTACACCTTC. This codes for CASSQVRGDHYGYTF.

The rearrangement uses TRBV20-1 and TRBJ2-3; D not certain. Germline loops: CDR1 DFQATT, CDR2 SNEGSKA (reference sequence). Trimming took off 5 bases at V and 3 bases at J, with 15 bases between the two ends. CDR3 length equals 14 residues. The CDR3 coding sequence is TGCAGTGCTCGAACCGGGCACCTAACAGATACGCAGTATTTT. This sequence encodes CSARTGHLTDTQYF.

This clonotype has ten or more counts. The V gene is TRBV6-5, the J gene TRBJ2-3; 11 bases are shared with TRBD2. The V gene end was trimmed by 2 bases and the J gene end by 1 base; junction bases not matched to a gene: 5. The CDR3 loop spans 17 amino acids. Germline V gives CDR1 MNHEY, CDR2 SVGAGI. The CDR3 spells CASSYALAGGGTDTQYF. The CDR3 DNA reads as TGTGCCAGCAGTTACGCCTTAGCGGGAGGGGGCACAGATACGCAGTATTTT.

The table lists this clonotype with many counts. The CDR3 region has the DNA TGCGCCAGCAGCTACCTTTCGGGAAGGTCCTACAATGAGCAGTTCTTC. This gives the protein CASSYLSGRSYNEQFF. This chain connects TRBV5-1 to TRBJ2-1; perhaps TRBD2 as D (5 bases). This CDR3 comprises 16 residues. V lost 3 bases to trimming and J lost 1 base, with 14 bases between them. Germline CDR1 reads SGHRS; CDR2 reads YFSETQ.

This clonotype was recorded at least ten times. The chain is built from TRBV27 and TRBJ1-2; 7 bases line up with TRBD1. The CDR3 is 15 amino acids. J lost 8 bases, V lost 0 bases, and 9 bases had no gene match. Germline V lookup: CDR1 MNHEY, CDR2 SMNVEV (reference sequence). The CDR3 DNA reads TGTGCCAGCAGTTTATCCCACCGGGACAGTTTGGGCTACACCTTC. Translation gives CASSLSHRDSLGYTF.

This sequence joins TRBV3-1 and TRBJ2-1, with 15 positions matching TRBD2. The CDR3 covers 18 residues. V lost 10 bases, J lost 0 bases, and 10 bases stayed unmatched. Germline CDR1 and CDR2: LGHDT and YNNKEL (reference sequence). CDR3 amino acids: CATCMGLAGGSSYNEQFF. In DNA form, the CDR3 reads TGTGCCACCTGCATGGGACTAGCGGGGGGCAGCTCCTACAATGAGCAGTTCTTC.

V gene TRBV15 combines with J gene TRBJ2-1; D is uncertain. This CDR3 contains 13 residues. V lost 1 base and J 5 bases, leaving 6 bases between the germline ends. Germline V gene data show CDR1 as LNHNV and CDR2 as YYDKDF (reference sequence). CDR3 nucleotide sequence: TGTGCCACCAGCAGAGTCTGGAACAATGAGCAGTTCTTC. Its translation is CATSRVWNNEQFF.

This clonotype came up many times. J is TRBJ2-7 and V is TRBV30; D is uncertain. The CDR3 spans 11 residues. V was shortened by 3 bases and J by 5 bases, with 8 bases between the two germline ends. Germline loops: CDR1 GTSNPN, CDR2 SVGIG (reference sequence). The CDR3 bases are TGTGCCTGGAGCGAGTCCCACGAGCAGTACTTC. Its protein product is CAWSESHEQYF.

This chain links TRBV20-1 with TRBJ2-3; TRBD1 is a possible D gene (5 bases). Germline V gene sequence: CDR1 DFQATT, CDR2 SNEGSKA (reference sequence). This CDR3 region has 15 residues. The V end lost 0 bases, the J end lost 4 bases, and 14 bases lay between the germline ends. DNA for the CDR3: TGCAGTGCTAGAGATCTGACAGCATCCCCAGATACGCAGTATTTT. It encodes CSARDLTASPDTQYF.